Below are 16 T cell receptor beta chains sequenced from a single sample in a study of shared clonotypes between healthy human individuals. Assay: immunoSEQ multiplex PCR; the TCRdb copy retains only in-frame clones and omits some. The repertoire holds some 2,500,000 clones, 80% to 95% seen once, with 0.36% in the top ten. The sequencing sample was made of naive CD4+ T cells from PBMCs. The subset denotes: CD45RA+ positively selected. The receptors were gathered from a man between 18 and 29 years old in good health. Some clones in this sample may be carry-over from other donors' samples.

This rearrangement joins TRBV29-1 to TRBJ1-2; perhaps TRBD1 as D (5 bases). CDR3 length equals 14 residues. The germline CDR1 and CDR2 sequences are SQVTM and ANQGSEA. The germline V and J ends were trimmed by 0 bases and 7 bases, with 15 bases remaining between them. CDR3 amino acids: CSVEDRGRVSGYTF. The CDR3 DNA reads TGCAGCGTTGAAGATCGTGGCAGGGTGAGTGGCTACACCTTC.

The chain combines TRBV5-1 with TRBJ2-5; 7 bases line up with TRBD2. CDR3 length: 16 residues. Unmatched junction bases numbered 10, after V lost 3 bases and J lost 2 bases. CDR1 is SGHRS and CDR2 is YFSETQ in the germline V gene. CDR3 amino acids: CASSSGRADLQETQYF. The CDR3 bases are TGCGCCAGCAGCTCTGGGAGGGCAGACCTGCAAGAGACCCAGTACTTC. Supplemented by reference TRBV5-1 and TRBJ2-5, the full variable domain reads KAGVTQTPRYLIKTRGQQVTLSCSPISGHRSVSWYQQTPGQGLQFLFEYFSETQRNKGNFPGRFSGRQFSNSRSEMNVSTLELGDSALYLCASSSGRADLQETQYFGPGTRLLVL.

In its sample, this clone was seen once. This chain uses TRBV19 with TRBJ1-1; D is undetermined. CDR1 and CDR2 from the germline V gene are LNHDA and SQIVND (reference sequence). CDR3 size: 13 residues. Trimming shortened V by 10 bases and J by 0 bases, and 12 bases separated the two germline ends. The CDR3 sequence: CATTRQMNTEAFF. DNA for the CDR3: TGTGCCACAACCCGGCAGATGAACACTGAAGCTTTCTTT.

This chain uses TRBV5-1 with TRBJ1-1; unclear D gene. The germline gives CDR1 SGHRS, CDR2 YFSETQ. The CDR3 covers 14 residues. The germline V and J ends were trimmed by 0 bases and 3 bases, with 9 bases remaining between them. CDR3 residues: CASSLGALDTEAFF. In DNA form, the CDR3 reads TGCGCCAGCAGCTTGGGGGCGCTTGACACTGAAGCTTTCTTT.

The chain combines TRBV11-1 with TRBJ2-7; the match to TRBD2 covers 9 bases. Germline V gene data show CDR1 as SGHAT and CDR2 as FQDESV (reference sequence). The ends lost 2 bases at V and 2 bases at J; junction bases unmatched: 10. The CDR3 runs 17 residues. CDR3 in amino acids: CASSLYLSAGGTYEQYF. In DNA, the CDR3 is TGTGCCAGCAGCTTATACCTTAGCGCGGGAGGGACCTACGAGCAGTACTTC.

The rearrangement uses TRBV19 and TRBJ2-1; D possibly corresponds to TRBD1 (5 bases). This CDR3 region has 17 residues. CDR1 and CDR2 (germline): LNHDA, SQIVND (reference sequence). Trimming removed 3 bases from V and 6 bases from J, with 21 bases in between. In nucleotides, the CDR3 is TGTGCCAGTAGTATGGCCCCCATTCGGGCAGGGCCCAATGAGCAGTTCTTC. This sequence encodes CASSMAPIRAGPNEQFF.

The rearrangement links TRBV7-9 to TRBJ2-1, with D tentatively TRBD1 (6 bases). Germline V gene data show CDR1 as SEHNR and CDR2 as FQNEAQ (reference sequence). Trimming shortened V by 1 base and J by 12 bases, and 10 bases separated the two germline ends. The CDR3 runs to 12 residues. CDR3 sequence reads: CASSLGDTTQFF. DNA of the CDR3: TGTGCCAGCAGCTTAGGGGACACTACGCAGTTCTTC.

The J gene is TRBJ2-7, the V gene TRBV4-2; TRBD1 is a possible D gene (6 bases). Germline V lookup: CDR1 LGHNA, CDR2 YNFKEQ. The CDR3 covers 15 residues. The V gene lost 0 bases and the J gene lost 2 bases, with 11 bases spanning the gap. CDR3 DNA sequence: TGTGCCAGCAGCCAAGATCAGACAGGCACCTACGAGCAGTACTTC. Protein: CASSQDQTGTYEQYF.

As to this clone: Germline is not matched at one junction end, which may reflect a read error. The chain combines TRBV7-7 with TRBJ2-1; 8 nucleotides match TRBD1. The germline V gene has CDR1 SSHAT and CDR2 FNYEAQ (reference sequence). This CDR3 has 13 residues. Written as DNA, the CDR3 is TGTACCAGCAGCCCCGGACAGGGAAATGAGCAGTTCTTC. Its translation: CTSSPGQGNEQFF. Full variable domain (rest looked up from reference TRBV7-7 and TRBJ2-1): GAGVSQSPRYKVTKRGQDVTLRCDPISSHATLYWYQQALGQGPEFLTYFNYEAQPDKSGLPSDRFSAERPEGSISTLTIQRTEQRDSAMYRCTSSPGQGNEQFFGPGTRLTVL.

About this clone itself: Other nucleotide sequences in the sample specify the same CDR3. The chain carries TRBV28 and TRBJ1-1, with TRBD1 as a possible D gene (5 bases). Germline CDR1 reads MDHEN; CDR2 reads SYDVKM. Deletions cut 6 bases from V and 1 base from J, with 12 bases between. The CDR3 sequence is 14 residues long. CDR3 coding DNA: TGTGCCAGCAGCCTACTAACAGGGAACACTGAAGCTTTCTTT. Translation: CASSLLTGNTEAFF.

V gene TRBV7-9 combines with J gene TRBJ1-3; unclear D gene. V was trimmed by 7 bases and J by 0 bases, leaving 25 bases between them. Germline CDR1 SEHNR, CDR2 FQNEAQ (reference sequence). The CDR3 spans 19 residues. CDR3: CASMPRTWAHSSSGNTIYF. CDR3 in DNA: TGTGCCAGCATGCCTCGGACGTGGGCTCATTCATCCTCTGGAAACACCATATATTTT.

This chain uses TRBV10-3 with TRBJ2-7; possibly TRBD1 for D (5 bases). The CDR3 runs 16 residues. Germline V gives CDR1 ENHRY, CDR2 SYGVKD. Trimming took 0 bases from V and 3 from J, leaving 15 bases between them. CDR3 nucleotides: TGTGCCATCAGTGAGTCTGGGCAGGGCACCCTCTACGAGCAGTACTTC. It encodes CAISESGQGTLYEQYF.

The J gene is TRBJ1-1, the V gene TRBV27, with D possibly being TRBD1 (6 bases). Germline values: CDR1 MNHEY, CDR2 SMNVEV (reference sequence). CDR3 length equals 13 residues. The ends were cut back, 5 bases at V and 3 bases at J, with 10 bases in the middle. This CDR3 is CASSPGQYTEAFF. CDR3 bases: TGTGCCAGCAGTCCAGGACAGTACACTGAAGCTTTCTTT.

This clone was seen a single time. V is TRBV19 and J is TRBJ1-1; 7 nucleotides match TRBD1. Germline V CDR1 and CDR2: LNHDA, SQIVND (reference sequence). This CDR3 contains 14 residues. Trimming at V came to 5 bases and at J to 4 bases, leaving 7 bases not matched to a gene. The DNA for the CDR3 is TGTGCCAGTAGTTCCCGGACAGGCCTCACTGAAGCTTTCTTT. This sequence encodes CASSSRTGLTEAFF.

The chain links TRBV7-9 to TRBJ2-7; maybe TRBD2 (5 bases). The germline CDR1 and CDR2 sequences are SEHNR and FQNEAQ (reference sequence). With 5 bases removed from V and 3 bases from J, the gap between germline ends came to 8 bases. There are 12 residues in the CDR3. CDR3: CASSRRGYEQYF. The CDR3 coding sequence is TGTGCCAGCAGCCGCCGGGGCTACGAGCAGTACTTC.

The chain joins TRBV10-3 to TRBJ2-7; 9 positions agree with TRBD2. The germline gives CDR1 ENHRY, CDR2 SYGVKD. Trimming took 7 bases from V and 7 from J; bases not matched to a gene: 17. The length of the CDR3 is 16 residues. For the CDR3, the DNA is TGTGCCATCACCCCTCGGGCTAGCGGGATAGGTGGGGAGCAGTACTTC. It translates to CAITPRASGIGGEQYF.